The 27 T cell receptor beta chains below come from one sample, sequenced in a study of blood T cell repertoires in COVID-19. Only in-frame clones appear in the TCRdb table, and some are missing; sequencing was by immunoSEQ multiplex PCR. The sample records some 250,000 clones, roughly nine tenths being singletons. Sequenced material: peripheral blood. The receptors stem from a man aged 60-69 years with acute or convalescent COVID-19.

This clone was observed once. The chain employs TRBV10-3 and TRBJ2-2; 13 bases are shared with TRBD2. Germline trimming cut 9 bases from V and 0 bases from J; bases unmatched to any gene: 4. The CDR3 is 16 amino acids. Germline V CDR1 and CDR2: ENHRY, SYGVKD. CDR3 loop: CAIAGTSGTNTGELFF. DNA of the CDR3: TGTGCCATAGCCGGGACTAGCGGGACGAACACCGGGGAGCTGTTTTTT.

The V call is TRBV27, the J call TRBJ2-2, with a weak D call TRBD1 (6 bases). From germline, CDR1 is MNHEY and CDR2 SMNVEV (reference sequence). CDR3 size: 14 residues. V lost 4 bases and J 1 base, leaving 7 bases between the germline ends. In DNA, the CDR3 is TGTGCCAGCAGTTCCAGGGGGAACACCGGGGAGCTGTTTTTT. It encodes CASSSRGNTGELFF.

This chain uses TRBV7-2 with TRBJ1-3; D ambiguous. The ends were cut back, 0 bases at V and 2 bases at J, with 11 bases in the middle. Germline lookup yields CDR1 SGHTA and CDR2 FQGNSA. The CDR3 covers 16 residues. This chain's CDR3 is CASSLAQLRPGNTIYF. CDR3 DNA: TGTGCCAGCAGCTTAGCCCAACTACGCCCTGGAAACACCATATATTTT.

The chain uses TRBV6-5 and TRBJ2-1, with TRBD2 identical over 8 bases. V was pared by 5 bases and J by 4 bases, with 7 bases of the junction left unmatched. This CDR3 has 15 residues. Germline lookup yields CDR1 MNHEY and CDR2 SVGAGI. In nucleotides, the CDR3 is TGTGCCAGCAGTCCAAGCGGGAGTTTATACAATGAGCAGTTCTTC. It translates to CASSPSGSLYNEQFF.

The gene calls are TRBV7-3 and TRBJ2-3; the match to TRBD2 covers 14 bases. Per germline, CDR1 SGHTA and CDR2 FQGTGA. The V segment lost 6 bases and the J segment 9 bases; nucleotides outside the gene matches: 2. This CDR3 is built from 13 residues. CDR3 protein: CASSRLAGGTQYF. The CDR3 region has the DNA TGTGCCAGCAGTCGACTAGCGGGAGGGACGCAGTATTTT.

The rearrangement joins TRBV30 to TRBJ1-4, with 7 bases aligning to TRBD1. Trimming at V came to 4 bases and at J to 4 bases, leaving 6 bases not matched to a gene. The CDR3 is made up of 14 amino acids. Germline V gene data show CDR1 as GTSNPN and CDR2 as SVGIG (reference sequence). The CDR3 DNA follows: TGTGCCTGGAAACCCAGGGGGAGTAATGAAAAACTGTTTTTT. Its translation: CAWKPRGSNEKLFF.

V gene TRBV24-1 combines with J gene TRBJ2-3, with D perhaps matching TRBD1 (5 bases). The CDR3 totals 16 residues. With 5 bases removed from V and 4 bases from J, the gap between germline ends came to 18 bases. The germline gives CDR1 KGHDR, CDR2 SFDVKD. CDR3: CATSAPRAGKADTQYF. For the CDR3, the DNA is TGTGCCACCAGTGCCCCAAGGGCAGGGAAAGCAGATACGCAGTATTTT.

The table lists this clone with a few counts. The chain carries TRBV6-1 and TRBJ1-2, with no clear D. V was pared by 2 bases and J by 0 bases, with 10 bases between. Germline CDR1 reads MNHNS; CDR2 reads SASEGT. The CDR3 is made up of 15 amino acids. For the CDR3, the DNA is TGTGCCAGCAGTGAAAAAACAGCAGCTAACTATGGCTACACCTTC. It translates to CASSEKTAANYGYTF.

The V gene is TRBV30, the J gene TRBJ2-2, with D possibly TRBD2 on 5 matching bases. Germline-derived CDR1 and CDR2 are GTSNPN and SVGIG (reference sequence). The V gene lost 0 bases and the J gene lost 9 bases, with 11 bases spanning the gap. This CDR3 contains 13 residues. CDR3 DNA sequence: TGTGCCTGGAGTGTACCTAGCCGATGGGAGCTGTTTTTT. Translation: CAWSVPSRWELFF.

The genes are TRBV13 and TRBJ2-1; TRBD2 agrees at 14 bases. The germline CDR1 and CDR2 sequences are PRHDT and FYEKMQ (reference sequence). The CDR3 spans 16 residues. The trim removed 6 bases at V and 8 bases at J, leaving 9 bases unmatched. The CDR3 nucleotides read TGTGCCAGCAGAGCTCCGGGACTAGCGGGAGAAGATGAGCAGTTCTTC. Residues: CASRAPGLAGEDEQFF.

This clone was detected once. Other DNA sequences in the sample encode the same CDR3. This rearrangement joins TRBV28 to TRBJ1-3, with 9 bases identical to TRBD1. CDR1 and CDR2 (germline): MDHEN, SYDVKM. The CDR3 is 15 residues long. V lost 2 bases and J lost 2; bases outside the gene matches: 1. The CDR3 loop is CASSLGTGPGNTIYF. For the CDR3, the DNA is TGTGCCAGCAGTTTAGGGACAGGGCCTGGAAACACCATATATTTT.

The V call is TRBV7-8, the J call TRBJ1-5, with a possible D match to TRBD1 (5 bases). V lost 1 base and J lost 5, with 6 bases in between. Germline assignment: CDR1 SGHVS and CDR2 FQNEAQ. The CDR3 sequence is 13 residues long. DNA of the CDR3: TGTGCCAGCAGCTTAGGGGGGGATCAGCCCCAGCATTTT. It specifies CASSLGGDQPQHF.

This chain uses TRBV5-1 with TRBJ2-5, with 7 bases aligning to TRBD1. V was pared by 4 bases and J by 0 bases, with 12 bases of the junction left unmatched. The CDR3 extends over 17 amino acids. Germline V CDR1 and CDR2: SGHRS, YFSETQ. The CDR3 is CASSPGAQGLYQETQYF. In nucleotides, the CDR3 is TGCGCCAGCAGCCCCGGGGCACAGGGGTTGTACCAAGAGACCCAGTACTTC.

In its sample, this clone was seen many times. V and J are TRBV11-1 and TRBJ2-7, with D possibly TRBD2 on 5 matching bases. This CDR3 comprises 12 residues. V lost 4 bases to trimming and J lost 3 bases, with 7 bases between them. Germline loops: CDR1 SGHAT, CDR2 FQDESV (reference sequence). CDR3 in amino acids: CASSSDYYEQYF. CDR3 DNA sequence: TGTGCCAGCAGCTCCGACTACTACGAGCAGTACTTC.

The chain recombines TRBV10-2 with TRBJ1-5; possibly TRBD1 for D (6 bases). Trimming removed 3 bases at V and 2 bases at J, with 17 bases between. CDR1 and CDR2 from the germline V gene are WSHSY and SAAADI. CDR3 length: 17 residues. CDR3 DNA: TGCGCCAGCAGTGACTCGGGGGGCCACTGGGGCAATCAGCCCCAGCATTTT. Its translation: CASSDSGGHWGNQPQHF.

Only a few counts were recorded for this clone. V is TRBV9 and J is TRBJ2-1; TRBD2 might be the D (6 bases). V was pared by 4 bases and J by 6 bases, with 17 bases between. This CDR3 has 15 residues. CDR1 and CDR2 (germline): SGDLS, YYNGEE. The CDR3 protein is CASSFRLGSSNEQFF. CDR3 DNA: TGTGCCAGCAGCTTCCGACTAGGTTCAAGCAATGAGCAGTTCTTC.

The rearrangement joins TRBV7-3 to TRBJ2-2, with 10 bases that match TRBD2. V was clipped by 5 bases and J by 4 bases; unmatched bases: 7. This CDR3 comprises 16 residues. The germline V gene encodes CDR1 SGHTA and CDR2 FQGTGA. The CDR3 DNA sequence: TGTGCCAGCAGCAAGGGGCTAGCGGGAGCCACCGGGGAGCTGTTTTTT. This gives the protein CASSKGLAGATGELFF. Based on the CDR3 plus reference TRBV7-3 and TRBJ2-2, the full variable domain is GAGVSQTPSNKVTEKGKYVELRCDPISGHTALYWYRQSLGQGPEFLIYFQGTGAADDSGLPNDRFFAVRPEGSVSTLKIQRTERGDSAVYLCASSKGLAGATGELFFGEGSRLTVL.

This clone was recorded only once. The chain uses TRBV6-2 or TRBV6-3 and TRBJ1-2, with 8 positions matching TRBD1. J gave up 6 bases and V 5 bases, and 8 bases lay outside the gene matches. CDR1 MNHEY and CDR2 SVGEGT come from the germline V gene. This CDR3 is built from 14 residues. The CDR3 is CASSSRGPRDGYTF. CDR3 bases: TGTGCCAGCAGTAGCAGGGGGCCAAGGGATGGCTACACCTTC.

The count of this clone is one. The chain uses TRBV19 and TRBJ1-5; D not certain. The CDR3 covers 16 residues. V was shortened by 3 bases and J by 5 bases, with 17 bases between the two germline ends. CDR1 and CDR2 from the germline V gene are LNHDA and SQIVND (reference sequence). The CDR3 is CASSIYSGLSYQPQHF. The CDR3 DNA follows: TGTGCCAGTAGTATTTACTCGGGATTATCATATCAGCCCCAGCATTTT.

The rearrangement joins TRBV11-2 to TRBJ2-7, with D possibly TRBD1 on 6 matching bases. The V end was cut by 2 bases, the J end by 2 bases, with 13 bases between. Germline V gene lookup returns CDR1 SGHAT and CDR2 FQNNGV. This CDR3 has 15 residues. CDR3 DNA: TGTGCCAGCAGCTTACCAGGGGCCCAGACCTACGAGCAGTACTTC. Amino acid sequence: CASSLPGAQTYEQYF.

A remark on this clone: This sample also contains other DNA sequences that code for the same CDR3. The chain uses TRBV5-1 and TRBJ1-1; unclear D gene. The germline CDR1 and CDR2 sequences are SGHRS and YFSETQ. V was pared by 3 bases and J by 1 base, with 10 bases between. There are 14 residues in the CDR3. The CDR3 loop is CASSSSGSNTEAFF. The CDR3 nucleotides are TGCGCCAGCAGCTCTAGTGGGTCGAACACTGAAGCTTTCTTT.

The CDR3 nucleotides read TGCGCCAGCAGCTTGGACGTCAGGGACACCGGGGAGCTGTTTTTT. As protein: CASSLDVRDTGELFF. The gene calls are TRBV5-1 and TRBJ2-2; D possibly corresponds to TRBD1 (5 bases). CDR3 length: 15 amino acids. V lost 0 bases and J lost 3, with 9 bases in between. From germline, CDR1 is SGHRS and CDR2 YFSETQ.

Here the CDR3 reads CASSPDRAREKLFF. The CDR3 DNA sequence: TGTGCCAGCAGCCCTGACAGGGCCAGGGAAAAACTGTTTTTT. The chain combines TRBV6-2 or TRBV6-3 with TRBJ1-4, with TRBD1 matching 7 bases. The germline gives CDR1 MNHEY, CDR2 SVGEGT. With 6 bases clipped from V and 8 bases from J, the junction kept 9 bases outside the gene matches. CDR3 length: 14 residues.

The chain links TRBV11-3 to TRBJ2-7; tentatively, D is TRBD1 (5 bases). The CDR3 has 13 amino acids. Trimming took 5 bases from V and 6 from J, leaving 14 bases between them. The germline CDR1 and CDR2 sequences are SGHNT and YENEEA. CDR3 nucleotides: TGTGCCAGCAGCGCCTCCAGGGTCGGCGAGCAGTACTTC. It specifies CASSASRVGEQYF.

There are a few counts of this clone. The chain employs TRBV6-1 and TRBJ1-2, with D uncertain. The CDR3 sequence is 15 residues long. Germline-derived CDR1 and CDR2 are MNHNS and SASEGT. The ends were cut back, 2 bases at V and 4 bases at J, with 14 bases in the middle. The CDR3 coding sequence is TGTGCCAGCAGTGAAATGAAGGGCAGCGGCTATGGCTACACCTTC. Translation: CASSEMKGSGYGYTF.

As regards this clone: One junction end disagrees with the germline gene, perhaps due to a read error. The chain joins TRBV5-4 to TRBJ2-3, with TRBD2 identical over 11 bases. The CDR3 sequence is 13 residues long. The germline gives CDR1 SGHNT, CDR2 YYREEE (reference sequence). The CDR3 loop is CASSRTSGPPVDF. The CDR3 region has the DNA TGTGCCAGCAGTCGGACTAGCGGGCCACCCGTGGATTTT. Together with reference TRBV5-4 and TRBJ2-3, the CDR3 gives the full variable domain: ETGVTQSPTHLIKTRGQQVTLRCSSQSGHNTVSWYQQALGQGPQFIFQYYREEENGRGNFPPRFSGLQFPNYSSELNVNALELDDSALYLCASSRTSGPPVDFGPGTRLTVL.

The chain carries TRBV6-5 and TRBJ1-3; TRBD1 matches at 8 bases. The CDR3 totals 16 residues. Trimming removed 8 bases from V and 2 bases from J; junction bases left unmatched: 11. The germline CDR1 and CDR2 sequences are MNHEY and SVGAGI. CDR3 DNA sequence: TGTGCCAGCGGTTGGGACAGGTTGGTTACTGGAAACACCATATATTTT. Amino acids: CASGWDRLVTGNTIYF.